These 29 T cell receptor beta chains were all obtained from the same sample, sequenced in a study of siplizumab effects on memory and regulatory T cells. Data came from immunoSEQ multiplex PCR; TCRdb stores just in-frame clones and leaves some out. The top ten clones hold about 18% of a sample with 85,000 or so clones, over 90% of them seen once. The sequenced sample consisted of CD8+ T cells sorted from blood. The receptors stem from a human donor in good health.

This sequence joins TRBV10-2 and TRBJ1-4; D remains ambiguous. Germline V CDR1 and CDR2: WSHSY, SAAADI. Between the trimmed V and J ends, which lost 7 bases and 4 bases, there was a span of 13 bases. The CDR3 length is 14 residues. The DNA for the CDR3 is TGCGCCAGCAATAAGGGCACCTATAATGAAAAACTGTTTTTT. Its protein product is CASNKGTYNEKLFF.

The chain combines TRBV5-1 with TRBJ2-7; D gene unclear. The length of the CDR3 is 15 residues. V shed 3 bases and J shed 1 base, with 14 bases lying between them. The germline CDR1 and CDR2 sequences are SGHRS and YFSETQ. CDR3 DNA: TGCGCCAGCAGCTCACCAATTGACGGATCCTACGAGCAGTACTTC. Amino acids: CASSSPIDGSYEQYF.

This chain connects TRBV9 to TRBJ1-4; possible D gene TRBD1, 5 bases. V shed 5 bases and J shed 4 bases, with 9 bases lying between them. Germline V gives CDR1 SGDLS, CDR2 YYNGEE. The CDR3 has 13 residues. The CDR3 reads CASRGVFNEKLFF. Here the CDR3 DNA reads TGTGCCAGCAGGGGGGTGTTTAATGAAAAACTGTTTTTT.

The rearrangement joins TRBV6-5 to TRBJ2-2; 9 bases map to TRBD2. Looked up from germline, CDR1 is MNHEY and CDR2 is SVGAGI. This CDR3 region has 16 residues. The V and J ends lost 2 bases and 7 bases, in that order; junction bases with no gene match: 8. This chain's CDR3 is CASSYLAGSVYGELFF. CDR3 nucleotide sequence: TGTGCCAGCAGTTACCTAGCGGGATCTGTCTACGGGGAGCTGTTTTTT.

This CDR3 reads CASSFVPPRGGLGETQYF. For the CDR3, the DNA is TGTGCCAGCAGCTTCGTCCCCCCGAGAGGGGGTTTGGGAGAGACCCAGTACTTC. The chain uses TRBV11-3 and TRBJ2-5; tentative D call: TRBD1 (6 bases). V lost 3 bases and J 4 bases, leaving 24 bases between the germline ends. CDR1 is SGHNT and CDR2 is YENEEA in the germline V gene. CDR3 length: 18 amino acids.

The chain is built from TRBV27 and TRBJ2-1; 14 bases map to TRBD2. Germline V gives CDR1 MNHEY, CDR2 SMNVEV (reference sequence). V shed 4 bases, J shed 10 bases, and the junction held 3 bases outside the gene matches. This CDR3 has 14 amino acids. The CDR3 sequence is CASSSGLAGDEQFF. The CDR3, as DNA: TGTGCCAGCAGTTCGGGACTAGCGGGAGACGAGCAGTTCTTC.

This chain uses TRBV7-8 with TRBJ1-2; tentatively, D is TRBD1 (5 bases). The V gene lost 2 bases and the J gene lost 3 bases, with 19 bases spanning the gap. CDR1 and CDR2 (germline): SGHVS, FQNEAQ. The CDR3 consists of 17 residues. CDR3 sequence: CASSLTFRESSYYGYTF. The CDR3 nucleotides read TGTGCCAGCAGCTTAACCTTCAGGGAGTCGTCTTACTATGGCTACACCTTC.

The chain recombines TRBV27 with TRBJ1-2; 8 bases map to TRBD1. The junction had 10 bases not matched to a gene; V was cut back by 3 bases and J by 7 bases. Germline-derived CDR1 and CDR2 are MNHEY and SMNVEV (reference sequence). This CDR3 has 15 residues. The DNA of the CDR3 is TGTGCCAGCAGTTTCTCCGGGACAGGTTCTGTTGGCTACACCTTC. This encodes CASSFSGTGSVGYTF.

This clone appeared a single time. The V and J genes are TRBV2 and TRBJ2-2; possible D gene TRBD2, 5 bases. The CDR3 extends over 15 amino acids. V lost 6 bases and J 3 bases, leaving 14 bases between the germline ends. From germline, CDR1 is SNHLY and CDR2 FYNNEI. The CDR3 DNA reads as TGTGCCAGCAGCGACCCCGGGGATTACACCGGGGAGCTGTTTTTT. It encodes CASSDPGDYTGELFF. Using reference TRBV2 and TRBJ2-2 for the parts outside the CDR3, the full variable domain is EPEVTQTPSHQVTQMGQEVILRCVPISNHLYFYWYRQILGQKVEFLVSFYNNEISEKSEIFDDQFSVERPDGSNFTLKIRSTKLEDSAMYFCASSDPGDYTGELFFGEGSRLTVL.

This clone was counted once. V usage is TRBV27 and J usage is TRBJ2-3; D gene unclear. The CDR3 contains 15 residues. V was trimmed by 1 base and J by 0 bases, leaving 8 bases between them. The germline V gene has CDR1 MNHEY and CDR2 SMNVEV (reference sequence). In DNA, the CDR3 is TGTGCCAGCAGTTTATACTACAGCAGCACAGATACGCAGTATTTT. Encoded protein: CASSLYYSSTDTQYF.

The chain carries TRBV7-9 and TRBJ2-2; the D gene is possibly TRBD1 (6 bases). V lost 5 bases, J lost 7 bases, and 17 bases lay in between. CDR1 and CDR2 (germline): SEHNR, FQNEAQ (reference sequence). The CDR3 loop spans 15 amino acids. CDR3 sequence reads: CASSPGLGAIGELFF. The CDR3, as DNA: TGTGCCAGCAGCCCCGGTCTGGGGGCGATCGGGGAGCTGTTTTTT.

The rearrangement joins TRBV13 to TRBJ2-7; a possible D gene is TRBD1 (5 bases). The CDR3 covers 14 residues. CDR1 and CDR2 from the germline V gene are PRHDT and FYEKMQ (reference sequence). The ends were cut back, 0 bases at V and 2 bases at J, with 8 bases in the middle. CDR3 amino acids: CASSLGVGPYEQYF. The CDR3 coding sequence is TGTGCCAGCAGCTTAGGCGTGGGGCCCTACGAGCAGTACTTC.

The chain employs TRBV5-5 and TRBJ1-2; maybe TRBD1 (6 bases). Trimming removed 5 bases at V and 4 bases at J, with 15 bases between. Looked up from germline, CDR1 is SGHKS and CDR2 is YYEKEE (reference sequence). The CDR3 runs 14 residues. The CDR3 loop is CASREGRGAYGYTF. Written as DNA, the CDR3 is TGTGCCAGCAGGGAGGGTAGGGGGGCCTATGGCTACACCTTC.

CDR3 in amino acids: CSVEVSEDRPGELFF. CDR3 nucleotides: TGCAGCGTTGAAGTGTCTGAGGACCGGCCCGGGGAGCTGTTTTTT. The chain employs TRBV29-1 and TRBJ2-2; D uncertain. Trimming shortened V by 1 base and J by 6 bases, and 15 bases separated the two germline ends. Per the germline V gene, CDR1 is SQVTM and CDR2 is ANQGSEA. The CDR3 is 15 residues long.

J is TRBJ2-1 and V is TRBV30; 10 bases align to TRBD2. Per the germline V gene, CDR1 is GTSNPN and CDR2 is SVGIG (reference sequence). This CDR3 is 15 amino acids long. With 0 bases clipped from V and 1 base from J, the junction kept 0 bases outside the gene matches. The CDR3 DNA follows: TGTGCCTGGAGTGTGACTAGCGGGTCCTACAATGAGCAGTTCTTC. Protein sequence: CAWSVTSGSYNEQFF.

The chain uses TRBV21-1 and TRBJ1-5; the table's TRBD1 call for D was not verified on the DNA. TRBV21-1 is an annotated pseudogene. The CDR3 has 21 residues. The CDR3 sequence is CASSKTTKPGTGKGSNQPQHF. In nucleotides, the CDR3 is TGTGCCAGCAGCAAAACGACCAAGCCCGGGACAGGGAAGGGGAGCAATCAGCCCCAGCATTTT.

The V gene is TRBV2, the J gene TRBJ2-7; tentatively, D is TRBD1 or TRBD2 (5 bases each). Between the trimmed V and J ends, which lost 10 bases and 5 bases, there was a span of 24 bases. The germline V gene encodes CDR1 SNHLY and CDR2 FYNNEI. The CDR3 is 15 amino acids. The CDR3 DNA is TGTGCCATTCAACTATTACCGGGACCCACAGACGAGCAGTACTTC. Translating it yields CAIQLLPGPTDEQYF.

This chain uses TRBV9 with TRBJ2-3; D gene ambiguous. Trimming left V 0 bases short and J 1 base short, with 15 bases between. There are 17 residues in the CDR3. In germline, CDR1 is SGDLS, CDR2 YYNGEE. CDR3 nucleotide sequence: TGTGCCAGCAGCGTAGCTCGATCCCCCGAAGGCACAGATACGCAGTATTTT. This encodes CASSVARSPEGTDTQYF.

V and J are TRBV2 and TRBJ2-7; D is uncertain. V was pared by 6 bases and J by 0 bases, with 15 bases between. The germline V gene has CDR1 SNHLY and CDR2 FYNNEI. The CDR3 has 15 amino acids. CDR3 amino acids: CASRKGRSASYEQYF. CDR3 sequence (DNA): TGTGCCAGCAGAAAAGGACGGTCTGCCTCCTACGAGCAGTACTTC.

The chain uses TRBV19 and TRBJ2-3, with 7 bases aligning to TRBD1. Germline lookup yields CDR1 LNHDA and CDR2 SQIVND (reference sequence). The CDR3 runs to 14 residues. CDR3 nucleotides: TGTGCTTCAAACCCGCAGGGGGAAATAGATACGCAGTATTTT. The encoded protein is CASNPQGEIDTQYF.

This rearrangement joins TRBV11-2 to TRBJ2-7; 11 bases align to TRBD2. The J segment lost 2 bases and the V segment lost 3 bases, leaving 3 bases of the junction unmatched. Germline V gives CDR1 SGHAT, CDR2 FQNNGV. The CDR3 totals 15 residues. The DNA of the CDR3 is TGTGCCAGCAGCTTGGGGACTAGCGGTCCCTACGAGCAGTACTTC. Its translation is CASSLGTSGPYEQYF.

V usage is TRBV7-9 and J usage is TRBJ2-2, with D unclear. There are 14 residues in the CDR3. Germline V gene lookup returns CDR1 SEHNR and CDR2 FQNEAQ (reference sequence). The V and J ends lost 5 bases and 1 base respectively, with 8 bases between them. The DNA of the CDR3 is TGTGCCAGCAGCCCCCATGAGAACACCGGGGAGCTGTTTTTT. This sequence encodes CASSPHENTGELFF.

The rearrangement uses TRBV27 and TRBJ2-5, with TRBD2 matching over 9 bases. The CDR3 is 15 amino acids. The ends lost 8 bases at V and 4 bases at J; junction bases unmatched: 11. Germline V gene lookup returns CDR1 MNHEY and CDR2 SMNVEV (reference sequence). CDR3 region: CASAQHSGSVETQYF. DNA of the CDR3: TGTGCCAGCGCCCAGCATAGCGGGAGTGTAGAGACCCAGTACTTC.

V is TRBV29-1 and J is TRBJ2-1; 9 bases are a match to TRBD2. Germline V CDR1 and CDR2: SQVTM, ANQGSEA. The CDR3 contains 13 residues. J was trimmed by 9 bases and V by 4 bases; bases with no gene match: 7. The CDR3 DNA sequence: TGCAGCGTTGTGAAGCGGGGGGCGGGTGAGCAGTTCTTC. It codes for CSVVKRGAGEQFF.

This chain links TRBV14 with TRBJ1-4; TRBD1 matches 9 bases. Germline-derived CDR1 and CDR2 are SGHDN and FVKESK. The CDR3 sequence is 18 residues long. The V segment lost 0 bases and the J segment 0 bases; nucleotides outside the gene matches: 5. CDR3 loop: CASSQEQGARSTNEKLFF. The CDR3 nucleotides are TGTGCCAGCAGCCAAGAACAGGGGGCGCGATCAACTAATGAAAAACTGTTTTTT.

The chain is built from TRBV27 and TRBJ2-7, with TRBD2 identical over 14 bases. CDR3 length: 19 amino acids. V lost 4 bases to trimming and J lost 11 bases; unmatched junction nucleotides: 22. The V gene's germline CDR1 is MNHEY and CDR2 SMNVEV (reference sequence). The CDR3 loop reads CASSSRDRGRRGLAGVEYF. The CDR3 DNA reads as TGTGCCAGCAGTTCCCGGGACAGGGGGCGGCGGGGACTAGCGGGAGTGGAGTACTTC.

This clone was picked up one time. This chain joins TRBV5-8 and TRBJ2-7, with TRBD1 as a possible D gene (6 bases). This CDR3 is built from 14 residues. Germline V gene lookup returns CDR1 SGHTS and CDR2 YDEGEE. V was cut by 0 bases and J by 6 bases, with 13 bases left in between. CDR3 nucleotide sequence: TGTGCCAGCAGCTTGGAGGGGGAGTTGGCCGAGCAGTACTTC. Residues: CASSLEGELAEQYF.

This chain connects TRBV2 to TRBJ1-4; D is unclear. The CDR3 length is 14 residues. The germline V gene has CDR1 SNHLY and CDR2 FYNNEI. Trimming pared 3 bases from V and 5 bases from J, leaving 10 bases between. The CDR3 sequence: CASSDWGENEKLFF. The CDR3 bases are TGTGCCAGCAGTGACTGGGGAGAAAATGAAAAACTGTTTTTT.

On this clone itself: This CDR3 is also generated by other DNA sequences in the sample. V usage is TRBV7-9 and J usage is TRBJ2-7; D is unclear. The CDR3 covers 12 residues. Trimming cost V 4 bases and J 3 bases, with 7 bases left between them. CDR1 SEHNR and CDR2 FQNEAQ come from the germline V gene (reference sequence). The chain's CDR3 is CASSSRDYEQYF. The CDR3 nucleotides read TGTGCCAGCAGCTCTCGAGACTACGAGCAGTACTTC.